One sample yielded the 28 T cell receptor beta chains listed below, sequenced in a study of blood T cell repertoires in COVID-19. Some clones are missing from TCRdb's copy, which holds only in-frame ones; the method was immunoSEQ multiplex PCR. The sample holds some 120,000 clones, approximately 86% seen once. Sequencing used peripheral blood. The receptors come from a woman between 45 and 65 years old with active or convalescent COVID-19.

J is TRBJ2-7 and V is TRBV7-2; 7 bases agree with TRBD2. Germline trimming cut 5 bases from V and 2 bases from J; bases unmatched to any gene: 15. The CDR3 has 17 residues. In germline, CDR1 is SGHTA, CDR2 FQGNSA. DNA for the CDR3: TGTGCCAGCAGCCCCCAGTCGGGCCTAGCGGTCCCCTACGAGCAGTACTTC. It yields the protein CASSPQSGLAVPYEQYF.

This clone was observed once. This chain joins TRBV7-9 and TRBJ1-2; D is undetermined. Per germline, CDR1 SEHNR and CDR2 FQNEAQ (reference sequence). V dropped 4 bases and J dropped 3 bases, with 3 bases sitting between them. The CDR3 consists of 11 residues. The DNA of the CDR3 is TGTGCCAGCAGCTCAGACTATGGCTACACCTTC. Its translation: CASSSDYGYTF.

The chain combines TRBV5-1 with TRBJ1-2, with D uncertain. Germline CDR1 and CDR2: SGHRS and YFSETQ. Trimming removed 1 base from V and 8 bases from J, with 9 bases in between. This CDR3 has 12 residues. In nucleotides, the CDR3 is TGCGCCAGCAGCTTGTACCGGGAAGGCTACACCTTC. Its protein is CASSLYREGYTF. The entire variable domain, with the rest obtained from reference TRBV5-1 and TRBJ1-2, is as follows: KAGVTQTPRYLIKTRGQQVTLSCSPISGHRSVSWYQQTPGQGLQFLFEYFSETQRNKGNFPGRFSGRQFSNSRSEMNVSTLELGDSALYLCASSLYREGYTFGSGTRLTVV.

J is TRBJ2-1 and V is TRBV27; D is possibly TRBD2 (5 bases). Trimming cost V 2 bases and J 9 bases, with 11 bases left between them. CDR3 size: 13 residues. Germline CDR1 is MNHEY and CDR2 is SMNVEV (reference sequence). CDR3 in amino acids: CASSLGRRGEQFF. DNA of the CDR3: TGTGCCAGCAGTTTAGGCAGACGGGGTGAGCAGTTCTTC.

This chain joins TRBV4-1 and TRBJ1-2, with D hard to call. Germline V gene data show CDR1 as MGHRA and CDR2 as YSYEKL. This CDR3 comprises 16 residues. V was pared by 0 bases and J by 2 bases, with 13 bases between. The CDR3 protein is CASSQELNNPNYGYTF. The CDR3 DNA reads as TGCGCCAGCAGCCAAGAATTGAACAACCCAAACTATGGCTACACCTTC.

Points on this clone: The germline gene is not matched at one end of the junction; a read error may be the cause. The chain carries TRBV11-2 and TRBJ2-7; tentative D call: TRBD2 (5 bases). Germline-derived CDR1 and CDR2 are SGHAT and FQNNGV. The CDR3 loop spans 12 amino acids. CDR3 nucleotides: TGTGCCAGCAGCCCGTCGGGGTGGGGAGTGGACTTC. Its protein product is CASSPSGWGVDF.

The V call is TRBV6-4, the J call TRBJ2-7, with D unclear. The V end lost 4 bases, the J end lost 0 bases, and 7 bases lay between the germline ends. The CDR3 loop spans 13 amino acids. The germline V gene encodes CDR1 MRHNA and CDR2 SNTAGT. The DNA for the CDR3 is TGTGCCAGCAGTGCGGGTGGCTCCTACGAGCAGTACTTC. As protein: CASSAGGSYEQYF.

V and J are TRBV4-1 and TRBJ2-7, with D hard to call. Germline V gene data show CDR1 as MGHRA and CDR2 as YSYEKL. V gave up 4 bases and J gave up 4 bases, with 17 bases separating them. There are 15 residues in the CDR3. The chain's CDR3 is CASSPYLADIYEQYF. CDR3 sequence (DNA): TGCGCCAGCAGCCCCTACCTTGCCGATATTTACGAGCAGTACTTC.

The chain is built from TRBV30 and TRBJ1-3, with D perhaps matching TRBD1 (6 bases). V was trimmed by 2 bases and J by 0 bases, leaving 8 bases between them. The CDR3 sequence is 14 residues long. Germline lookup yields CDR1 GTSNPN and CDR2 SVGIG (reference sequence). The DNA of the CDR3 is TGTGCCTGGAGTCCGGGACACTCTGGAAACACCATATATTTT. This translates into CAWSPGHSGNTIYF. The full variable domain, in which reference TRBV30 and TRBJ1-3 provide the parts outside the CDR3, is SQTIHQWPATLVQPVGSPLSLECTVEGTSNPNLYWYRQAAGRGLQLLFYSVGIGQISSEVPQNLSASRPQDRQFILSSKKLLLSDSGFYLCAWSPGHSGNTIYFGEGSWLTVV.

The V call is TRBV6-1, the J call TRBJ2-1; TRBD2 aligns across 9 bases. The germline CDR1 and CDR2 sequences are MNHNS and SASEGT. This CDR3 has 16 amino acids. The V gene end was trimmed by 4 bases and the J gene end by 0 bases; junction bases not matched to a gene: 4. The CDR3 coding sequence is TGTGCCAGCAGTGGGAATAGCGGGAGCTCCTACAATGAGCAGTTCTTC. Amino acids: CASSGNSGSSYNEQFF.

The chain recombines TRBV28 with TRBJ2-3; possible D gene TRBD2, 5 bases. The CDR3 has 14 residues. Per germline, CDR1 MDHEN and CDR2 SYDVKM. V lost 5 bases to trimming and J lost 1 base, with 10 bases between them. CDR3 protein: CASSLSAGTDTQYF. CDR3 coding DNA: TGTGCCAGCAGTCTTAGCGCCGGCACAGATACGCAGTATTTT. Filled out from reference TRBV28 and TRBJ2-3, the complete variable domain reads DVKVTQSSRYLVKRTGEKVFLECVQDMDHENMFWYRQDPGLGLRLIYFSYDVKMKEKGDIPEGYSVSREKKERFSLILESASTNQTSMYLCASSLSAGTDTQYFGPGTRLTVL.

In this sample, this clone turned up a few times. This chain links TRBV7-3 with TRBJ1-1; D gene ambiguous. Germline V gives CDR1 SGHTA, CDR2 FQGTGA. V was trimmed by 4 bases and J by 2 bases, leaving 11 bases between them. This CDR3 region has 14 residues. The CDR3 loop is CASSSPGSNTEAFF. CDR3 DNA: TGTGCCAGCAGCTCCCCGGGTTCTAACACTGAAGCTTTCTTT.

The chain joins TRBV14 to TRBJ2-1, with D hard to call. The V gene lost 4 bases and the J gene lost 3 bases, with 4 bases spanning the gap. This CDR3 comprises 12 residues. Germline values: CDR1 SGHDN, CDR2 FVKESK. DNA for the CDR3: TGTGCCAGCAGCCCCTACTACAATGAGCAGTTCTTC. Translating gives CASSPYYNEQFF.

This sequence joins TRBV28 and TRBJ2-7; 8 positions match TRBD1. J lost 2 bases, V lost 4 bases, and 10 bases had no gene match. The CDR3 contains 16 residues. Germline V CDR1 and CDR2: MDHEN, SYDVKM. CDR3 in DNA: TGTGCCAGCAGTTCGCCCTCGGGACAGGCTACCTACGAGCAGTACTTC. This codes for CASSSPSGQATYEQYF.

V usage is TRBV5-1 and J usage is TRBJ2-1; possibly TRBD1 for D (5 bases). The CDR3 runs 14 residues. The V gene lost 2 bases and the J gene lost 5 bases, with 11 bases spanning the gap. Germline loops: CDR1 SGHRS, CDR2 YFSETQ. The CDR3 is CASSLLARDNEQFF. CDR3 DNA: TGCGCCAGCAGCTTATTGGCCAGGGACAATGAGCAGTTCTTC.

The rearrangement joins TRBV19 to TRBJ1-1; maybe TRBD1 (6 bases). Germline V CDR1 and CDR2: LNHDA, SQIVND (reference sequence). The ends were cut back, 0 bases at V and 5 bases at J, with 13 bases in the middle. The CDR3 is 15 residues long. The DNA of the CDR3 is TGTGCCAGTAGTATAGAACGACCAGGGGCTACTGAAGCTTTCTTT. Translating gives CASSIERPGATEAFF.

V gene TRBV30 combines with J gene TRBJ1-1; 7 bases line up with TRBD1. Germline loops: CDR1 GTSNPN, CDR2 SVGIG (reference sequence). V was clipped by 1 base and J by 5 bases; unmatched bases: 7. This CDR3 is built from 14 residues. The CDR3 protein is CAWSALDRRTEAFF. CDR3 nucleotides: TGTGCCTGGAGTGCCCTGGACAGGAGGACTGAAGCTTTCTTT.

This sequence joins TRBV9 and TRBJ2-7; 8 nucleotides align to TRBD1. Unmatched junction bases numbered 7, after V lost 1 base and J lost 1 base. Germline CDR1 is SGDLS and CDR2 is YYNGEE. This CDR3 has 16 amino acids. As DNA, the CDR3 is TGTGCCAGCAGCGTATCGGGACAGGCTGTGTCCTACGAGCAGTACTTC. The encoded protein is CASSVSGQAVSYEQYF.

A few counts support this clone. This chain uses TRBV9 with TRBJ2-2; the D is unclear. Germline V lookup: CDR1 SGDLS, CDR2 YYNGEE. V shed 5 bases and J shed 4 bases, with 6 bases lying between them. The CDR3 is 12 residues long. This CDR3 reads CASSFVTGELFF. In nucleotides, the CDR3 is TGTGCCAGCAGTTTCGTCACCGGGGAGCTGTTTTTT.

This clone has more than one count but fewer than ten. The CDR3 loop reads CASSILSTPREKLFF. The CDR3 DNA follows: TGTGCCAGTAGTATCTTGTCCACCCCGAGAGAAAAACTGTTTTTT. The genes are TRBV19 and TRBJ1-4; D is unclear. This CDR3 is 15 amino acids long. From germline, CDR1 is LNHDA and CDR2 SQIVND (reference sequence). Between the trimmed V and J ends, which lost 3 bases and 8 bases, there was a span of 16 bases.

The CDR3 region is CASSETGGNTEAFF. The CDR3 DNA reads as TGTGCCAGCAGTGAGACAGGGGGGAACACTGAAGCTTTCTTT. V is TRBV27 and J is TRBJ1-1; 9 bases match TRBD1. Germline trimming cut 5 bases from V and 1 base from J; bases unmatched to any gene: 2. CDR1 is MNHEY and CDR2 is SMNVEV in the germline V gene (reference sequence). The CDR3 is 14 amino acids.

The CDR3 DNA sequence: TGTGCCATCAGTGCCCAGACAGCCGGTGGCTACACCTTC. This gives the protein CAISAQTAGGYTF. The V call is TRBV10-3, the J call TRBJ1-2; maybe TRBD1 (5 bases). CDR1 and CDR2 (germline): ENHRY, SYGVKD. The CDR3 has 13 residues. V lost 4 bases and J 7 bases, leaving 13 bases between the germline ends.

This clone was observed once. The chain couples TRBV3-1 (or the pseudogene TRBV3-2) to TRBJ1-1; TRBD1 is a possible D gene (6 bases). Germline-derived CDR1 and CDR2 are LGHDT and YNNKEL (reference sequence). The CDR3 runs 13 residues. The V end was cut by 8 bases, the J end by 5 bases, with 15 bases between. CDR3 in DNA: TGTGCCAGCGGCCCGGGGGGCCGGACTGAAGCTTTCTTT. Translation gives CASGPGGRTEAFF.

The V gene is TRBV7-3, the J gene TRBJ2-1, with D possibly being TRBD2 (6 bases). Germline V lookup: CDR1 SGHTA, CDR2 FQGTGA. This CDR3 has 13 residues. The V and J ends lost 2 bases and 9 bases respectively, with 11 bases between them. CDR3 bases: TGTGCCAGCAGCTTATCCGCCGGGGGTGAGCAGTTCTTC. Amino acids: CASSLSAGGEQFF.

The chain links TRBV29-1 to TRBJ2-5; unclear D gene. Germline CDR1 is SQVTM and CDR2 is ANQGSEA. V lost 3 bases and J lost 4, with 24 bases in between. CDR3 length equals 17 residues. CDR3 in amino acids: CSVDPRTDIFMRETQYF. DNA of the CDR3: TGCAGCGTTGATCCCCGAACCGATATTTTTATGAGAGAGACCCAGTACTTC.

The chain has TRBV11-2 and TRBJ2-4; D ambiguous. The CDR3 spans 12 residues. The germline CDR1 and CDR2 sequences are SGHAT and FQNNGV. Trimming pared 5 bases from V and 8 bases from J, leaving 10 bases between. This CDR3 is CASSAPSDIQYF. The DNA of the CDR3 is TGTGCCAGCAGCGCTCCTTCGGACATTCAGTACTTC.

In regard to this clone: At one boundary the junction diverges from the germline segment, which might be a read error. This rearrangement joins TRBV12-3 or TRBV12-4 to TRBJ2-3; D is uncertain. The CDR3 is made up of 11 amino acids. The CDR3 sequence: CTSTPLDTQYF. The CDR3 DNA reads as TGTACCAGCACCCCGTTGGATACGCAGTATTTT.

The V and J genes are TRBV7-8 and TRBJ2-7; 10 positions agree with TRBD2. With 4 bases clipped from V and 3 bases from J, the junction kept 3 bases outside the gene matches. This CDR3 has 14 amino acids. Per the germline V gene, CDR1 is SGHVS and CDR2 is FQNEAQ. The CDR3 reads CASSSSGRLYEQYF. Written as DNA, the CDR3 is TGTGCCAGCAGCTCTAGCGGGAGACTCTACGAGCAGTACTTC.